This T cell receptor beta chain is from a study of cytomegalovirus exposure and HLA in healthy donors. Overall study: The same platform as the 500 to 700 first-cohort repertoires was used for the roughly 130 validation repertoires, a later analysis reported. The study, taken as a whole, reports: Clusters of TCRs from the first cohort tended to co-occur in the 110 or so validation repertoires (as a later analysis found). Rarity held for most TCR sequences, but there were some public TCRs that occurred in many donors. A list of 150 to 200 TCR beta chains associated with cytomegalovirus was given.

This CDR3 has 12 residues. V gave up 6 bases and J gave up 6 bases, with 9 bases separating them. The germline V gene has CDR1 MNHNY and CDR2 SVGAGI (reference sequence). This table comes from immunoSEQ multiplex PCR, and its TCRdb copy is limited to in-frame clones, with some not included. Of some 350,000 clones listed, roughly nine tenths are singletons. With respect to this clone: Its antigen is still unknown.

The gene calls are TRBV6-6 and TRBJ2-1, with D possibly matching TRBD1 (5 bases). The source of this sequence is a woman between 25 and 40 years old in good health and CMV-seropositive. The source material was PBMCs. As DNA, the CDR3 is TGTGCCAGCAGCTGGGGCGGCAATGAGCAGTTCTTC. Protein product: CASSWGGNEQFF.